This T cell receptor (beta chain) was documented in a study of Graves' ophthalmopathy and Graves' hyperthyroidism. About the study: Over 18 months of follow-up, stable hyperthyroidism required that no ophthalmopathy appear. General observations from the study: In blood appeared most of the expanded thyroid clonotypes whose frequency exceeded 0.001.

With regard to this clonotype: Its target is not known.

RNA transcripts yielded amplified TCR beta CDR3 regions. First-round RT-PCR relied on HTBI primers, and a second-round multiplex PCR came next. In TCRdb, the multiplex PCR reads were re-called with MiXCR into one record per CDR3 protein. This table holds more than 1,000,000 distinct CDR3 sequences, roughly 35% found once. The length of the CDR3 is 14 residues. The germline gives CDR1 SGHVS, CDR2 FQNEAQ. V lost 6 bases and J lost 2, with 11 bases in between. Recruitment covered hyperthyroidism patients aged 18 to 65 whose new diagnosis was of under 2 months' duration. The chain joins TRBV7-8 to TRBJ1-5; maybe TRBD1 (5 bases). This receptor was taken from an adult man with Graves' hyperthyroidism. Sequences were obtained from peripheral blood or thyroid tissue (not recorded which). CDR3 in amino acids: CASRSGGGNQPQHF. CDR3 sequence (DNA): TGTGCCAGCAGGTCTGGGGGAGGCAATCAGCCCCAGCATTTT.